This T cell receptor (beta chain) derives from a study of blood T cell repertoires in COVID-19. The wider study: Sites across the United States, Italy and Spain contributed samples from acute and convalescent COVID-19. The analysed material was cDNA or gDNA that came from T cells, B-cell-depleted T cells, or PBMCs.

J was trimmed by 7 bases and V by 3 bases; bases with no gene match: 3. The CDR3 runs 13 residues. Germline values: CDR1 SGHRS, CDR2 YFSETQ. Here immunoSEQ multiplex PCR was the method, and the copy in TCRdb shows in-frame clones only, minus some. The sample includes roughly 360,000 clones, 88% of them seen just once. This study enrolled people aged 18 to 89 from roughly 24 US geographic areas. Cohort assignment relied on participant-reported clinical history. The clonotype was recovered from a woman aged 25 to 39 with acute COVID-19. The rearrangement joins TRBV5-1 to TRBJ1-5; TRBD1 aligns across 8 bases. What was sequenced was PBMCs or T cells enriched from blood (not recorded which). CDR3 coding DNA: TGCGCCAGCAGCTCGACAGGGGTCCAGCCCCAGCATTTT. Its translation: CASSSTGVQPQHF.